This TCR beta chain appears in the sequencing data of a study of cytomegalovirus exposure and HLA in healthy donors. Study observations and caveats: Analyzed later, association rates of TCRs varied across HLA loci, with DRB1 most and HLA-C fewest. Follow-up analysis later connected one missense variant in DCLRE1C with trimming of TCR beta V- and J-genes. Cytomegalovirus status was reportedly diagnosed by the classifier with high specificity and sensitivity.

As to this clone: Its antigen is still unknown.

Primers: 60 Vbeta forward and 13 Jbeta reverse. Using immunoSEQ multiplex PCR, the repertoire was profiled, and TCRdb retains in-frame clones only, with some absent. The table records 150,000 or so clones, 60% to 85% of them present only once. The length of the CDR3 is 16 residues. With 6 bases clipped from V and 4 bases from J, the junction kept 11 bases outside the gene matches. Germline V gives CDR1 SNHLY, CDR2 FYNNEI. Source material: PBMCs. J is TRBJ1-3 and V is TRBV2; 8 bases line up with TRBD1. The origin of this receptor is a female donor in good health and CMV-seronegative. The CDR3 here is CASSSRGQGRGNTIYF. In DNA, the CDR3 is TGTGCCAGCAGCTCCAGAGGACAGGGTAGGGGAAACACCATATATTTT.